The 20 T cell receptor beta chains below come from one sample, sequenced in a study of blood T cell repertoires in COVID-19. The method was immunoSEQ multiplex PCR; TCRdb's version includes in-frame clones alone and lacks a portion of them. Of about 60,000 clones in the sample, roughly 84% were seen once. The sample was peripheral blood. These receptors were collected from a man in his 70s with active COVID-19.

V and J are TRBV9 and TRBJ2-7, with 10 bases fitting TRBD2. V shed 4 bases and J 5 bases; nucleotides not matched to a gene: 15. Germline V gene lookup returns CDR1 SGDLS and CDR2 YYNGEE. The CDR3 sequence is 17 residues long. The CDR3 loop reads CASSLLCSGRIWNEQYF. The CDR3 region has the DNA TGTGCCAGCAGCCTTCTTTGTAGCGGGAGGATTTGGAACGAGCAGTACTTC. The full variable domain, its missing parts supplied by reference TRBV9 and TRBJ2-7, is DSGVTQTPKHLITATGQRVTLRCSPRSGDLSVYWYQQSLDQGLQFLIQYYNGEERAKGNILERFSAQQFPDLHSELNLSSLELGDSALYFCASSLLCSGRIWNEQYFGPGTRLTVT.

V is TRBV7-8 and J is TRBJ2-7, with 15 bases fitting TRBD2. With 1 base clipped from V and 0 bases from J, the junction kept 7 bases outside the gene matches. The CDR3 runs 19 residues. Germline CDR1 reads SGHVS; CDR2 reads FQNEAQ. The CDR3 DNA reads TGTGCCAGCAGCTTAGAGAGTTGGACTAGCGGGAGGGGCTCCTACGAGCAGTACTTC. Residues: CASSLESWTSGRGSYEQYF.

This chain uses TRBV7-2 with TRBJ1-6; a weak D match, TRBD1 (6 bases). This CDR3 has 14 amino acids. The V end was cut by 4 bases, the J end by 6 bases, with 10 bases between. The germline V gene encodes CDR1 SGHTA and CDR2 FQGNSA. The CDR3 region has the DNA TGTGCCAGCAGCTCAACAGGGAGTAATTCACCCCTCCACTTT. Translating it yields CASSSTGSNSPLHF.

This sequence joins TRBV5-5 and TRBJ2-1; 14 bases match TRBD2. This CDR3 comprises 19 residues. Germline V gene lookup returns CDR1 SGHKS and CDR2 YYEKEE (reference sequence). V shed 3 bases and J 5 bases; nucleotides not matched to a gene: 13. The CDR3 bases are TGTGCCAGCAGCTGGGGACTAGCGGGAGTAAGGGGCAGGGACAATGAGCAGTTCTTC. It specifies CASSWGLAGVRGRDNEQFF.

The chain is built from TRBV5-1 and TRBJ2-7; the match to TRBD1 covers 9 bases. This CDR3 contains 15 residues. Germline lookup yields CDR1 SGHRS and CDR2 YFSETQ. V shed 3 bases, J shed 3 bases, and the junction held 7 bases outside the gene matches. In DNA form, the CDR3 reads TGCGCCAGCAGCTCCCGGGGACAGGGTGACTACGAGCAGTACTTC. Its protein product is CASSSRGQGDYEQYF. The full variable domain, in which reference TRBV5-1 and TRBJ2-7 provide the parts outside the CDR3, is KAGVTQTPRYLIKTRGQQVTLSCSPISGHRSVSWYQQTPGQGLQFLFEYFSETQRNKGNFPGRFSGRQFSNSRSEMNVSTLELGDSALYLCASSSRGQGDYEQYFGPGTRLTVT.

This chain links TRBV29-1 with TRBJ2-1; TRBD2 is a possible D gene (6 bases). V was cut by 4 bases and J by 10 bases, with 14 bases left in between. Germline V gene data show CDR1 as SQVTM and CDR2 as ANQGSEA. The CDR3 spans 12 residues. The CDR3 sequence: CSVAREAAEQFF. CDR3 bases: TGCAGCGTTGCAAGGGAGGCGGCCGAGCAGTTCTTC.

The chain links TRBV4-2 to TRBJ2-7, with 9 nucleotides matching TRBD2. CDR1 and CDR2 from the germline V gene are LGHNA and YNFKEQ. The CDR3 has 15 residues. After removal of 4 bases from V and 2 bases from J, the junction contained 6 bases not matched to a gene. The CDR3 is CASSRWLAGTYEQYF. CDR3 nucleotides: TGTGCCAGCAGCCGTTGGCTAGCGGGGACCTACGAGCAGTACTTC.

The rearrangement joins TRBV7-2 to TRBJ1-1; tentatively, D is TRBD1 (5 bases). The CDR3 has 16 residues. The germline gives CDR1 SGHTA, CDR2 FQGNSA. Trimming removed 2 bases from V and 10 bases from J, with 23 bases in between. The CDR3 loop is CASSLFRRGNQGIAFF. The CDR3 DNA sequence: TGTGCCAGCAGCTTATTTCGAAGGGGCAACCAAGGGATAGCTTTCTTT.

The CDR3 DNA sequence: TGTGCCAGCAGCCAAGAAGCGGGAGTGGCCACCGGGGAGCTGTTTTTT. Translation: CASSQEAGVATGELFF. The chain joins TRBV4-2 to TRBJ2-2, with TRBD2 matching 8 bases. V was pared by 0 bases and J by 4 bases, with 4 bases of the junction left unmatched. Germline V gene lookup returns CDR1 LGHNA and CDR2 YNFKEQ. The CDR3 sequence is 16 residues long.

The chain recombines TRBV4-3 with TRBJ1-5, with D unclear. Deletions cut 3 bases from V and 4 bases from J, with 7 bases between. The CDR3 loop spans 13 amino acids. CDR1 and CDR2 (germline): LGHNA, YSLEER. The CDR3 DNA is TGCGCCAGCAGCCAGGACTTTAATCAGCCCCAGCATTTT. Its protein product is CASSQDFNQPQHF.

The CDR3 sequence: CASRFFREGPGSEQFF. The CDR3, as DNA: TGTGCCAGCAGGTTCTTTCGGGAGGGCCCCGGTAGTGAGCAGTTCTTC. V is TRBV11-2 and J is TRBJ2-1; 8 positions agree with TRBD2. This CDR3 comprises 16 residues. Germline-derived CDR1 and CDR2 are SGHAT and FQNNGV. V shed 6 bases, J shed 9 bases, and the junction held 16 bases outside the gene matches.

The genes are TRBV18 and TRBJ2-3; 7 bases fit TRBD2. The trim removed 1 base at V and 5 bases at J, leaving 9 bases unmatched. Germline-derived CDR1 and CDR2 are KGHSH and LQKENI. This CDR3 spans 16 amino acids. The CDR3 region has the DNA TGTGCCAGCTCACCACGGGGCGCGGGAGTGAAAGATACGCAGTATTTT. It yields the protein CASSPRGAGVKDTQYF.

This sequence joins TRBV15 and TRBJ1-4; the D gene is possibly TRBD1 (6 bases). V was pared by 1 base and J by 0 bases, with 9 bases between. The CDR3 is made up of 16 amino acids. Germline CDR1 LNHNV, CDR2 YYDKDF (reference sequence). The CDR3 sequence is CATSRGDTATNEKLFF. DNA of the CDR3: TGTGCCACCAGCAGAGGGGACACTGCAACTAATGAAAAACTGTTTTTT. Drawing the rest from reference TRBV15 and TRBJ1-4, the complete variable domain is DAMVIQNPRYQVTQFGKPVTLSCSQTLNHNVMYWYQQKSSQAPKLLFHYYDKDFNNEADTPDNFQSRRPNTSFCFLDIRSPGLGDTAMYLCATSRGDTATNEKLFFGSGTQLSVL.

V is TRBV28 and J is TRBJ2-7; TRBD1 agrees at 7 bases. Germline V gene data show CDR1 as MDHEN and CDR2 as SYDVKM. The CDR3 is made up of 15 amino acids. The V gene end was trimmed by 4 bases and the J gene end by 6 bases; junction bases not matched to a gene: 12. The CDR3 spells CASSSDRAIKVEQYF. The DNA for the CDR3 is TGTGCCAGCAGTTCTGACAGGGCAATAAAGGTCGAGCAGTACTTC.

V usage is TRBV6-5 and J usage is TRBJ2-7, with 13 bases lining up with TRBD2. The germline CDR1 and CDR2 sequences are MNHEY and SVGAGI. The CDR3 has 15 residues. V gave up 4 bases and J gave up 3 bases; unmatched junction bases: 3. CDR3 in DNA: TGTGCCAGCAGTTCGAGGACTAGCGGGAGCTACGAGCAGTACTTC. This codes for CASSSRTSGSYEQYF.

The chain is built from TRBV18 and TRBJ1-2; the D is unclear. The V end lost 3 bases, the J end lost 7 bases, and 18 bases lay between the germline ends. The germline gives CDR1 KGHSH, CDR2 LQKENI. The length of the CDR3 is 15 residues. The DNA of the CDR3 is TGTGCCAGCTCACCCCCCACTAGCGGGCAAGTTGGCTACACCTTC. Translated: CASSPPTSGQVGYTF.

This chain uses TRBV2 with TRBJ2-1; a weak D match, TRBD1 (6 bases). The CDR3 covers 16 residues. V lost 4 bases and J 9 bases, leaving 22 bases between the germline ends. The germline CDR1 and CDR2 sequences are SNHLY and FYNNEI. The CDR3 sequence: CASSAAGARGFVEQFF. DNA for the CDR3: TGTGCCAGCAGTGCTGCAGGGGCGCGCGGGTTTGTTGAGCAGTTCTTC.

This clone appeared once. The chain recombines TRBV4-3 with TRBJ1-5; D gene ambiguous. V was cut by 1 base and J by 3 bases, with 10 bases left in between. This CDR3 is 15 amino acids long. CDR1 is LGHNA and CDR2 is YSLEER in the germline V gene. The CDR3 coding sequence is TGCGCCAGCAGCCAAGTCATTCAGAACAATCAGCCCCAGCATTTT. Translation gives CASSQVIQNNQPQHF.

Here the CDR3 DNA reads TGTGCCAGCAGCCAAAGCCCGCCGGGAATTCAAGAGACCCAGTACTTC. Translated, it gives CASSQSPPGIQETQYF. The V and J genes are TRBV27 and TRBJ2-5; D perhaps matches TRBD2 (5 bases). CDR1 MNHEY and CDR2 SMNVEV come from the germline V gene (reference sequence). The CDR3 contains 16 residues. The V gene lost 6 bases and the J gene lost 2 bases, with 19 bases spanning the gap.

This clone was observed a single time. The chain recombines TRBV7-3 with TRBJ2-3; no definite D call. V was clipped by 0 bases and J by 1 base, with 2 bases between them. The CDR3 contains 13 residues. The germline CDR1 and CDR2 sequences are SGHTA and FQGTGA. CDR3 nucleotides: TGTGCCAGCAGCTTAACCGGCACAGATACGCAGTATTTT. This sequence encodes CASSLTGTDTQYF.